The clone carrying this TCR beta chain has a handful of counts. These data belong to a study of blood T cells in healthy people across ages. The V gene's germline CDR1 is SGHTA and CDR2 FQGNSA. The V and J ends lost 5 bases and 5 bases respectively, with 12 bases between them. The CDR3 extends over 13 amino acids. For the second PCR, which ran for about 7 to 12 cycles, a sample-barcoded 5' primer and a J-beta primer mix were used. Unique molecular identifiers of 12 random nucleotides labeled each cDNA. TCRdb fed the 5' RACE reads into MiXCR, producing one record per CDR3 protein. The sample includes approximately 670,000 distinct CDR3 sequences, roughly 41% of them seen just once.

This sequence was found in an elderly man in good health. J is TRBJ2-5 and V is TRBV7-2; D call uncertain. The specimen was blood. The CDR3 loop is CASSADRRETQYF. Written as DNA, the CDR3 is TGTGCCAGCAGCGCCGACCGGCGGGAGACCCAGTACTTC.